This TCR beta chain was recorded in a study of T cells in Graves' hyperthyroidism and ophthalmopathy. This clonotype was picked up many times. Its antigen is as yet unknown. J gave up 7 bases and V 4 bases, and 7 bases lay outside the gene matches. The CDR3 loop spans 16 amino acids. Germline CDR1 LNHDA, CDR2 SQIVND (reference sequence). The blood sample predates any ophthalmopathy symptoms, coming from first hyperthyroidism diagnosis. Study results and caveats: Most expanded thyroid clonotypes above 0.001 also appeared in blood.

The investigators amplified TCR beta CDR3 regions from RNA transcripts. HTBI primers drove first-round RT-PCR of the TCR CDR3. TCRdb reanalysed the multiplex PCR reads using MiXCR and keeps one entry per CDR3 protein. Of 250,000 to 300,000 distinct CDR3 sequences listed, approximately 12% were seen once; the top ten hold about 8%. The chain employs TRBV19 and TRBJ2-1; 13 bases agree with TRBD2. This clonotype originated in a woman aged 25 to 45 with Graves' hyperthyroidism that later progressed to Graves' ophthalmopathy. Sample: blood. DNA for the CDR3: TGTGCCAGTAGTACCCCGGGACTAGCGGGGCGTAATGAGCAGTTCTTC. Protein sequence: CASSTPGLAGRNEQFF.